The 21 T cell receptor beta chains below come from one sample, sequenced in a study of blood T cells in healthy people across ages. Together with a sample-barcoded 5' primer, a J-beta primer mix was included in a second PCR lasting about 7 to 12 cycles. MiXCR, run by TCRdb on the 5' RACE reads, gives a single entry per CDR3 protein. The sample includes about 1,500,000 distinct CDR3 sequences, 28% of them seen just once. Sequencing was performed on blood. The receptors here all came from a woman in her twenties or thirties in good health.

The sample holds a few counts of this clonotype. The chain carries TRBV6-2 or TRBV6-3 and TRBJ2-1; possibly TRBD1 or TRBD2 for D (5 bases each). The CDR3 spans 13 residues. V was clipped by 8 bases and J by 7 bases, with 15 bases between them. Germline V gives CDR1 MNHEY, CDR2 SVGEGT. DNA for the CDR3: TGTGCCAGCGTTCGGGGTGGGGGAAATGAGCAGTTCTTC. It yields the protein CASVRGGGNEQFF.

The genes are TRBV6-2 or TRBV6-3 and TRBJ2-7, with no clear D. V was shortened by 5 bases and J by 12 bases, with 14 bases between the two germline ends. The CDR3 is made up of 11 amino acids. Germline V CDR1 and CDR2: MNHEY, SVGEGT. For the CDR3, the DNA is TGTGCCAGCAGTAACTTCAGAATACCGTACTTC. Its translation: CASSNFRIPYF.

This clonotype has more than one count but fewer than ten. This chain connects TRBV13 to TRBJ2-1; 14 bases line up with TRBD2. Germline values: CDR1 PRHDT, CDR2 FYEKMQ (reference sequence). With V trimmed by 10 bases and J by 7 bases, 6 bases remained unmatched. The CDR3 length is 14 residues. The CDR3 protein is CATRLAGGLNEQFF. The DNA of the CDR3 is TGTGCCACGCGACTAGCGGGAGGGCTGAATGAGCAGTTCTTC.

This clonotype was counted only a few times. The gene calls are TRBV4-1 and TRBJ2-5, with D possibly being TRBD2 (5 bases). Per the germline V gene, CDR1 is MGHRA and CDR2 is YSYEKL. The CDR3 loop spans 15 amino acids. V was shortened by 2 bases and J by 4 bases, with 14 bases between the two germline ends. As DNA, the CDR3 is TGCGCCAGCAGCCAACCCCTCGGGGTAGGAGAGACCCAGTACTTC. Protein product: CASSQPLGVGETQYF.

This chain connects TRBV5-6 to TRBJ2-1; D uncertain. CDR1 is SGHDT, CDR2 YYEEEE, per germline. The V end was cut by 1 base, the J end by 9 bases, with 20 bases between. The CDR3 contains 16 residues. This CDR3 reads CASSLQARILTTEQFF. CDR3 nucleotide sequence: TGTGCCAGCAGCTTGCAGGCCAGGATTTTGACAACTGAGCAGTTCTTC.

The chain's CDR3 is CASTGMGLGPGNEQFF. Written as DNA, the CDR3 is TGTGCCAGCACCGGGATGGGACTAGGACCGGGCAATGAGCAGTTCTTC. The chain has TRBV7-9 and TRBJ2-1; TRBD2 aligns across 8 bases. The CDR3 covers 16 residues. Germline-derived CDR1 and CDR2 are SEHNR and FQNEAQ (reference sequence). V trimming: 7 bases; J trimming: 6 bases; junction bases outside the gene matches: 14. Based on the CDR3 plus reference TRBV7-9 and TRBJ2-1, the full variable domain is DTGVSQNPRHKITKRGQNVTFRCDPISEHNRLYWYRQTLGQGPEFLTYFQNEAQLEKSRLLSDRFSAERPKGSFSTLEIQRTEQGDSAMYLCASTGMGLGPGNEQFFGPGTRLTVL.

J is TRBJ1-5 and V is TRBV12-3 or TRBV12-4; no reliable D call. This CDR3 has 15 residues. Trimming stripped 6 bases from V and 2 bases from J, with 14 bases between. Here the CDR3 DNA reads TGTGCCAGCAGCCCCGGCGGGAAAGGCAATCAGCCCCAGCATTTT. It translates to CASSPGGKGNQPQHF.

J is TRBJ2-7 and V is TRBV2, with D uncertain. The germline V and J ends were trimmed by 7 bases and 4 bases, with 11 bases remaining between them. Per the germline V gene, CDR1 is SNHLY and CDR2 is FYNNEI. CDR3 size: 12 residues. In nucleotides, the CDR3 is TGTGCCAGCAAATCTAGGTCATACGAGCAGTACTTC. As protein: CASKSRSYEQYF. Looking up the rest from reference TRBV2 and TRBJ2-7 gives the full variable domain: EPEVTQTPSHQVTQMGQEVILRCVPISNHLYFYWYRQILGQKVEFLVSFYNNEISEKSEIFDDQFSVERPDGSNFTLKIRSTKLEDSAMYFCASKSRSYEQYFGPGTRLTVT.

V and J are TRBV2 and TRBJ2-7; TRBD2 matches at 7 bases. The germline CDR1 and CDR2 sequences are SNHLY and FYNNEI. This CDR3 region has 16 residues. V lost 6 bases, J lost 0 bases, and 11 bases stayed unmatched. CDR3 bases: TGTGCCAGCAGAGGGTCTTACTCGGGAGGCTCCTACGAGCAGTACTTC. Its protein is CASRGSYSGGSYEQYF.

This sequence joins TRBV6-5 and TRBJ1-1; TRBD1 might be the D (5 bases). Trimming stripped 2 bases from V and 1 base from J, with 11 bases between. The CDR3 is 15 residues long. CDR1 is MNHEY and CDR2 is SVGAGI in the germline V gene. CDR3 sequence reads: CASSYGGAPNTEAFF. For the CDR3, the DNA is TGTGCCAGCAGTTACGGAGGGGCGCCGAACACTGAAGCTTTCTTT.

This sequence joins TRBV7-2 and TRBJ1-1; D not certain. Germline V gives CDR1 SGHTA, CDR2 FQGNSA. The CDR3 loop spans 16 amino acids. V gave up 4 bases and J gave up 4 bases, with 19 bases separating them. DNA for the CDR3: TGTGCCAGCAGCTCCAACAGTAGGGCCCCGAGCACTGAAGCTTTCTTT. Amino acid sequence: CASSSNSRAPSTEAFF.

This clonotype was counted a few times. The rearrangement uses TRBV15 and TRBJ2-1, with 7 bases aligning to TRBD2. The CDR3 runs to 16 residues. CDR1 is LNHNV, CDR2 YYDKDF, per germline (reference sequence). J was trimmed by 4 bases and V by 5 bases; bases with no gene match: 11. CDR3 DNA: TGTGCCACCAGCTCGGTCGTACTAGCGAGTTACAATGAGCAGTTCTTC. Its protein product is CATSSVVLASYNEQFF. Drawing the rest from reference TRBV15 and TRBJ2-1, the complete variable domain is DAMVIQNPRYQVTQFGKPVTLSCSQTLNHNVMYWYQQKSSQAPKLLFHYYDKDFNNEADTPDNFQSRRPNTSFCFLDIRSPGLGDTAMYLCATSSVVLASYNEQFFGPGTRLTVL.

This clonotype was seen many times. V and J are TRBV7-8 and TRBJ2-1; the match to TRBD2 covers 12 bases. The CDR3 totals 15 residues. Trimming at V came to 7 bases and at J to 6 bases, leaving 7 bases not matched to a gene. Germline V gene sequence: CDR1 SGHVS, CDR2 FQNEAQ. The CDR3 sequence: CASNRLAGVVNEQFF. The CDR3 coding sequence is TGTGCCAGCAACCGACTAGCGGGGGTAGTCAATGAGCAGTTCTTC.

This clonotype was observed once. The chain uses TRBV20-1 and TRBJ2-3; TRBD2 matches 10 bases. With V trimmed by 0 bases and J by 3 bases, 12 bases remained unmatched. The CDR3 spans 18 residues. Germline V gives CDR1 DFQATT, CDR2 SNEGSKA (reference sequence). This CDR3 is CSARDPKGFSGRTDTQYF. In nucleotides, the CDR3 is TGCAGTGCTAGAGACCCAAAAGGGTTTAGCGGGAGGACAGATACGCAGTATTTT.

This clonotype appeared a few times. V and J are TRBV11-2 and TRBJ1-2, with 7 bases identical to TRBD1. The V gene's germline CDR1 is SGHAT and CDR2 FQNNGV. The junction had 6 bases not matched to a gene; V was cut back by 5 bases and J by 6 bases. This CDR3 comprises 13 residues. The CDR3: CASSVQGRDGYTF. CDR3 in DNA: TGTGCCAGCAGCGTACAGGGGAGAGATGGCTACACCTTC. Full variable domain (outside the CDR3, taken from reference TRBV11-2 and TRBJ1-2): EAGVAQSPRYKIIEKRQSVAFWCNPISGHATLYWYQQILGQGPKLLIQFQNNGVVDDSQLPKDRFSAERLKGVDSTLKIQPAKLEDSAVYLCASSVQGRDGYTFGSGTRLTVV.

The rearrangement uses TRBV12-3 or TRBV12-4 and TRBJ1-5, with D tentatively TRBD1 (6 bases). The CDR3 totals 14 residues. V was cut by 11 bases and J by 7 bases, with 21 bases left in between. This chain's CDR3 is CAGTVLGGRQPQHF. The CDR3 DNA is TGTGCCGGCACCGTACTGGGGGGCAGGCAGCCCCAGCATTTT.

The rearrangement links TRBV5-1 to TRBJ1-1; D is unclear. V lost 2 bases and J lost 5, with 16 bases in between. The germline CDR1 and CDR2 sequences are SGHRS and YFSETQ. The CDR3 consists of 15 residues. CDR3 in DNA: TGCGCCAGCAGCTTTAATCCTGGGGTAACGACTGAAGCTTTCTTT. Its protein is CASSFNPGVTTEAFF.

The chain joins TRBV11-2 to TRBJ2-2; 7 bases are shared with TRBD1. V trimming: 4 bases; J trimming: 8 bases; junction bases outside the gene matches: 4. Germline V CDR1 and CDR2: SGHAT, FQNNGV. The CDR3 covers 13 residues. The CDR3 region is CASSSQGVGELFF. The DNA of the CDR3 is TGTGCCAGCAGCTCCCAGGGGGTTGGGGAGCTGTTTTTT.

The chain employs TRBV5-6 and TRBJ2-1, with 13 bases fitting TRBD2. Trimming removed 4 bases from V and 12 bases from J; junction bases left unmatched: 7. The CDR3 spans 14 residues. Germline lookup yields CDR1 SGHDT and CDR2 YYEEEE. The CDR3 loop reads CASSTSGGAFVQFF. Written as DNA, the CDR3 is TGTGCCAGCAGCACTAGCGGGGGGGCTTTCGTGCAGTTCTTC.

This clonotype was counted between two and nine times. The V and J genes are TRBV29-1 and TRBJ2-7, with 9 bases fitting TRBD1. Germline trimming cut 4 bases from V and 3 bases from J; bases unmatched to any gene: 13. The CDR3 loop spans 16 amino acids. Looked up from germline, CDR1 is SQVTM and CDR2 is ANQGSEA. CDR3 bases: TGCAGCGTTGTCACCTTATTCGGGACAGGGTGCTACGAGCAGTACTTC. Translated, it gives CSVVTLFGTGCYEQYF.

This clonotype occurred a few times. The chain couples TRBV28 to TRBJ2-5, with 7 bases aligning to TRBD1. Germline V lookup: CDR1 MDHEN, CDR2 SYDVKM. V shed 3 bases and J 2 bases; nucleotides not matched to a gene: 6. The length of the CDR3 is 15 residues. The CDR3 DNA is TGTGCCAGCAGTTTGGACAGGCTTATACAAGAGACCCAGTACTTC. Residues: CASSLDRLIQETQYF.